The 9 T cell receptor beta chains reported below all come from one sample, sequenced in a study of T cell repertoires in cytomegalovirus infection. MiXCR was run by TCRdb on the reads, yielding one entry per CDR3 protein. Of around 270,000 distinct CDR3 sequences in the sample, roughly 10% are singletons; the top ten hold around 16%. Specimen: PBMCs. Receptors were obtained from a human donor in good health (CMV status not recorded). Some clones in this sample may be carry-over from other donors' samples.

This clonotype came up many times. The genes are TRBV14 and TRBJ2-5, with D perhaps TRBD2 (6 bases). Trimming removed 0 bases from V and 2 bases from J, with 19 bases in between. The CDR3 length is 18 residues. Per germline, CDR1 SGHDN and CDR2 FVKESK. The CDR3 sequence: CASSQDIPGTLNQETQYF. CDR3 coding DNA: TGTGCCAGCAGCCAAGACATACCCGGGACTCTAAATCAAGAGACCCAGTACTTC.

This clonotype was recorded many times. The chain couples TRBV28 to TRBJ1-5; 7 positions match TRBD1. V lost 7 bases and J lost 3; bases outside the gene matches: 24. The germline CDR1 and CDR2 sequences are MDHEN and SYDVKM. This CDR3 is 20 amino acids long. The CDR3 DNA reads TGTGCCAGCATTACTTTGGGCCAGGGGGTGCGAGGGGCGATCAATCAGCCCCAGCATTTT. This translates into CASITLGQGVRGAINQPQHF.

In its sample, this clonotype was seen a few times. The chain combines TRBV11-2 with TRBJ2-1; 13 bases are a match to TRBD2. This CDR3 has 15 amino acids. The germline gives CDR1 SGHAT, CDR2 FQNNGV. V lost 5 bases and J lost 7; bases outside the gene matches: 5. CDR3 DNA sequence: TGTGCCAGCAGCACTACTAGCGGGAGGGGGAATGAGCAGTTCTTC. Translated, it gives CASSTTSGRGNEQFF.

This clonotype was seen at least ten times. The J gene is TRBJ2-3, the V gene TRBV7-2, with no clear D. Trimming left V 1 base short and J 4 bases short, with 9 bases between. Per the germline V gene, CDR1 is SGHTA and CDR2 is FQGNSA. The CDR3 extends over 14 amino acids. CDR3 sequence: CASSLDFRPDTQYF. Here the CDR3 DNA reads TGTGCCAGCAGCTTAGACTTTAGACCAGATACGCAGTATTTT.

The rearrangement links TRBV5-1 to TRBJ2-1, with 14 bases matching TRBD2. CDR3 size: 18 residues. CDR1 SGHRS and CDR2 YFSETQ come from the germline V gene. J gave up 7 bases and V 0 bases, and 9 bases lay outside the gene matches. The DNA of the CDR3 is TGCGCCAGCAGCTTGGCTAGACTAGCGGGAGGGCCCTCAAATGAGCAGTTCTTC. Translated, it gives CASSLARLAGGPSNEQFF.

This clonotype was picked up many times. This chain's CDR3 is CASSLAGTSGQGTQYF. CDR3 bases: TGTGCCAGCAGCTTAGCGGGGACTAGCGGCCAGGGGACCCAGTACTTC. This sequence joins TRBV7-2 and TRBJ2-5; 11 positions agree with TRBD2. CDR3 size: 16 residues. V lost 0 bases to trimming and J lost 7 bases; unmatched junction nucleotides: 7. CDR1 is SGHTA, CDR2 FQGNSA, per germline.

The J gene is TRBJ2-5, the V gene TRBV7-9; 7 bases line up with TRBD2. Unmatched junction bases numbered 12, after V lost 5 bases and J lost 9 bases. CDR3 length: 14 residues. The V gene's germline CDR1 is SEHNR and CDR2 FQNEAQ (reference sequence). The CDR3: CASSHNNAGESQYF. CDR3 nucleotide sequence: TGTGCCAGCAGCCACAACAACGCGGGGGAATCCCAGTACTTC. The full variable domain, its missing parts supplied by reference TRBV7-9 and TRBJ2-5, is DTGVSQNPRHKITKRGQNVTFRCDPISEHNRLYWYRQTLGQGPEFLTYFQNEAQLEKSRLLSDRFSAERPKGSFSTLEIQRTEQGDSAMYLCASSHNNAGESQYFGPGTRLLVL.

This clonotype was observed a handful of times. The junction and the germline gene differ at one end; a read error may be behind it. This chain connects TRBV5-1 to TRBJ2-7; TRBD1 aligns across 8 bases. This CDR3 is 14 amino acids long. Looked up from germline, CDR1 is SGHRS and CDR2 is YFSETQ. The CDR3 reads CASSLADRGFDWNF. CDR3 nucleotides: TGCGCCAGCAGCTTGGCCGACAGGGGTTTCGATTGGAACTTC.

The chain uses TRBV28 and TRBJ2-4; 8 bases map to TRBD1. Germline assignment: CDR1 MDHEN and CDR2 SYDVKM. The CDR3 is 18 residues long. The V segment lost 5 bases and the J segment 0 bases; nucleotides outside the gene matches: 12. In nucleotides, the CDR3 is TGTGCCAGCAGTGTGGTCCCTTGGACAGGGCTAGCCAAAAACATTCAGTACTTC. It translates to CASSVVPWTGLAKNIQYF.